Described below is a single TCR beta chain sequence and its context. The length of the CDR3 is 13 residues. Germline V lookup: CDR1 LNHDA, CDR2 SQIVND (reference sequence). The V and J ends lost 1 base and 8 bases, in that order; junction bases with no gene match: 2. The data stem from a study of T cell changes during pregnancy in multiple sclerosis. Only in-frame clones appear in the TCRdb table, and some are missing; sequencing was by immunoSEQ multiplex PCR. The sample has some 68,000 clones; about 89% are singletons. This chain connects TRBV19 to TRBJ1-2, with TRBD1 matching 9 bases. The receptor comes from a female donor with multiple sclerosis, enrolled in a pregnancy study. The sequences come from peripheral blood, collected in the second trimester of pregnancy. This chain's CDR3 is CASSIGDRDGYTF. The CDR3 bases are TGTGCCAGTAGTATAGGGGACAGGGACGGCTACACCTTC.